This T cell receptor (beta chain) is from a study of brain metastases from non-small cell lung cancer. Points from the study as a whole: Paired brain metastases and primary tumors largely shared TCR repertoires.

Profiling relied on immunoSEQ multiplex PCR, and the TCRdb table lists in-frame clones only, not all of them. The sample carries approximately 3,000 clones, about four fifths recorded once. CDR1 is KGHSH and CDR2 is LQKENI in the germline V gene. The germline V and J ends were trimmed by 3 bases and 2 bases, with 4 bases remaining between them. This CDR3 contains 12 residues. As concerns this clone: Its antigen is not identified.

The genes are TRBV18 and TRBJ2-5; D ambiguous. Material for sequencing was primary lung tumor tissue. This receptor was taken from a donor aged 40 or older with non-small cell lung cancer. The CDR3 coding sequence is TGTGCCAGCTCACCGGGGCAAGAGACCCAGTACTTC. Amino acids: CASSPGQETQYF.